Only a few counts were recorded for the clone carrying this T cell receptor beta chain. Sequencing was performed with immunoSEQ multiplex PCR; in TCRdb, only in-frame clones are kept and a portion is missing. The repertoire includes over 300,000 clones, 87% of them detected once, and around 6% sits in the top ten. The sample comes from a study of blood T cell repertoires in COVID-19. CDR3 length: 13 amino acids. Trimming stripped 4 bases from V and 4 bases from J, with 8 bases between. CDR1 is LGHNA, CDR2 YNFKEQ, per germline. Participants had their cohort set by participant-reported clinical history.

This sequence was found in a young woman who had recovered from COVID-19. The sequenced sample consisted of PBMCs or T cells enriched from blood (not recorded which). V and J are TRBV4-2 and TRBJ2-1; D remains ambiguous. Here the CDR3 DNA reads TGTGCCAGCAGCCCTCAGGCGTACAATGAGCAGTTCTTC. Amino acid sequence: CASSPQAYNEQFF.